These 16 T cell receptor beta chains were sequenced from one sample in a study of T cells in localized non-small cell lung cancer. Method: immunoSEQ multiplex PCR; TCRdb's copy keeps in-frame clones and lacks some. The profile shows roughly 38,000 clones, around 84% of them singletons. The sample in question was peripheral blood, obtained before any cancer treatment. Receptors originate from a man aged 18 to 50 with stage I lung adenocarcinoma.

The chain combines TRBV4-1 with TRBJ1-2; D is possibly TRBD1 (5 bases). The length of the CDR3 is 14 residues. Germline lookup yields CDR1 MGHRA and CDR2 YSYEKL. V dropped 1 base and J dropped 2 bases, with 8 bases sitting between them. The CDR3 coding sequence is TGCGCCAGCAGCCAAGGGGGGGGGAACTATGGCTACACCTTC. Its protein is CASSQGGGNYGYTF.

To note about this clone: At one end, the junction sequence differs from germline, possibly due to a read error. This chain joins TRBV30 and TRBJ1-1, with TRBD1 identical over 7 bases. This CDR3 is built from 16 residues. Germline values: CDR1 GTSNPN, CDR2 SVGIG (reference sequence). This CDR3 is CARRGVGGFMNTEAFF. CDR3 coding DNA: TGTGCCCGGAGGGGTGTAGGGGGCTTTATGAACACTGAAGCTTTCTTT.

V gene TRBV11-1 combines with J gene TRBJ1-6, with D unresolved. Trimming shortened V by 4 bases and J by 4 bases, and 11 bases separated the two germline ends. Germline V gene data show CDR1 as SGHAT and CDR2 as FQDESV (reference sequence). The CDR3 runs 15 residues. CDR3 region: CASSYTVRYNSPLHF. CDR3 DNA: TGTGCCAGCAGCTATACAGTACGGTATAATTCACCCCTCCACTTT.

The chain carries TRBV2 and TRBJ1-4, with 9 bases that match TRBD1. CDR3 length: 15 residues. From germline, CDR1 is SNHLY and CDR2 FYNNEI. V dropped 4 bases and J dropped 8; count of bases not matched to a gene: 8. The CDR3, as DNA: TGTGCCAGCAGTGCGGGACAGGGAGGCTTAGAAAAACTGTTTTTT. Amino acid sequence: CASSAGQGGLEKLFF.

The CDR3 loop reads CASSEIGNLGSPLHF. The DNA of the CDR3 is TGTGCCAGCAGTGAAATAGGCAATCTCGGTTCACCCCTCCACTTT. The rearrangement links TRBV6-1 to TRBJ1-6; no definite D call. Germline V gives CDR1 MNHNS, CDR2 SASEGT. The CDR3 loop spans 15 amino acids. V shed 2 bases and J shed 9 bases, with 14 bases lying between them.

This chain joins TRBV9 and TRBJ2-7, with 11 bases lining up with TRBD2. This CDR3 has 17 residues. J was trimmed by 6 bases and V by 3 bases; bases with no gene match: 14. The germline CDR1 and CDR2 sequences are SGDLS and YYNGEE. The CDR3 DNA reads as TGTGCCAGCAGCGAGGCGCCTCTAGCGGGGGGCCCCGGCGAGCAGTACTTC. Residues: CASSEAPLAGGPGEQYF.

The rearrangement uses TRBV10-3 and TRBJ2-7; D is possibly TRBD1 (5 bases). This CDR3 has 14 amino acids. The V and J ends lost 7 bases and 0 bases respectively, with 13 bases between them. Germline lookup yields CDR1 ENHRY and CDR2 SYGVKD. In DNA, the CDR3 is TGTGCCATCAAAGACAGTTTTGGCTCCTACGAGCAGTACTTC. Translated: CAIKDSFGSYEQYF.

Note on this clone: One junction end does not reproduce the germline sequence, and a read error may be involved. The rearrangement joins TRBV19 to TRBJ2-2, with TRBD1 identical over 12 bases. CDR3 length equals 16 residues. The germline CDR1 and CDR2 sequences are LNHDA and SQIVND (reference sequence). CDR3 nucleotides: TGTGCCAGTAGCCGGGGACAGGGGGCAGGCACCGGGAAGCTGTTTTTT. Encoded protein: CASSRGQGAGTGKLFF.

V is TRBV19 and J is TRBJ2-2; possibly TRBD2 for D (6 bases). V lost 10 bases, J lost 4 bases, and 19 bases lay in between. The CDR3 length is 15 residues. CDR1 and CDR2 from the germline V gene are LNHDA and SQIVND (reference sequence). The CDR3 loop is CATQVGVGGTGELFF. The CDR3 DNA reads as TGTGCCACCCAAGTCGGGGTGGGGGGCACCGGGGAGCTGTTTTTT.

This clone was observed a single time. The V call is TRBV4-3, the J call TRBJ2-4, with D maybe TRBD2 (6 bases). CDR1 and CDR2 from the germline V gene are LGHNA and YSLEER. The CDR3 covers 17 residues. Trimming left V 1 base short and J 0 bases short, with 13 bases between. The CDR3 loop reads CASSQVMAGLAKNIQYF. The CDR3 nucleotides read TGCGCCAGCAGCCAAGTGATGGCGGGGTTAGCCAAAAACATTCAGTACTTC.

V usage is TRBV30 and J usage is TRBJ2-2; D call uncertain. This CDR3 has 17 residues. The germline V gene encodes CDR1 GTSNPN and CDR2 SVGIG (reference sequence). Trimming pared 1 base from V and 5 bases from J, leaving 20 bases between. CDR3: CAWSGGARIERTGELFF. The CDR3 bases are TGTGCCTGGAGTGGGGGTGCGAGGATAGAGAGGACCGGGGAGCTGTTTTTT.

The chain has TRBV9 and TRBJ2-1, with 8 bases lining up with TRBD2. The CDR3 loop spans 15 amino acids. With 2 bases clipped from V and 0 bases from J, the junction kept 1 base outside the gene matches. CDR1 and CDR2 (germline): SGDLS, YYNGEE. In DNA form, the CDR3 reads TGTGCCAGCAGCGTTGGGACTAGCTCCTACAATGAGCAGTTCTTC. Its protein is CASSVGTSSYNEQFF.

The table lists this clone with a count of one. The gene calls are TRBV19 and TRBJ2-3; 13 bases are a match to TRBD2. The trim removed 7 bases at V and 5 bases at J, leaving 6 bases unmatched. The CDR3 extends over 15 amino acids. Germline-derived CDR1 and CDR2 are LNHDA and SQIVND (reference sequence). CDR3 protein: CASTQLAGGQDTQYF. The CDR3 DNA follows: TGTGCCAGTACCCAACTAGCGGGGGGGCAAGATACGCAGTATTTT.

Comment on this clone: Mismatch with germline at one junction end may stem from a read error. The same CDR3 is also encoded by other DNA sequences in this sample. The chain uses TRBV4-2 and TRBJ1-1, with D perhaps TRBD1 (5 bases). The CDR3 contains 14 residues. Per germline, CDR1 LGHNA and CDR2 YNFKEQ. The CDR3 spells CASSQELRGTEAFF. The CDR3, as DNA: TGTGCCAGCAGCCAAGAGTTGAGGGGCACTGAAGCTTTTTTT.

The rearrangement uses TRBV7-9 and TRBJ2-1; 9 bases are shared with TRBD2. The germline V gene has CDR1 SEHNR and CDR2 FQNEAQ (reference sequence). J gave up 8 bases and V 5 bases, and 10 bases lay outside the gene matches. This CDR3 is built from 15 residues. In nucleotides, the CDR3 is TGTGCCAGCAGCGCTACTAGCGGGCCCCGGTATGAGCAGTTCTTC. Protein product: CASSATSGPRYEQFF.

This sequence joins TRBV11-2 and TRBJ2-1; D is unclear. V was pared by 0 bases and J by 4 bases, with 10 bases between. CDR1 is SGHAT, CDR2 FQNNGV, per germline. This CDR3 comprises 15 residues. CDR3 residues: CASSLEAGPYNEQFF. CDR3 bases: TGTGCCAGCAGCTTAGAGGCAGGACCGTACAATGAGCAGTTCTTC.